The clone carrying this T cell receptor beta chain was seen a single time. Its antigen remains unknown. This entry belongs to a study of spatial heterogeneity in lung cancer. Across the study: More than nine raw reads, on average, carried each unique TCR and UMI combination.

Time point specified: sample taken at primary tumor resection. The input material, whole RNA from tumor, nontumor lung or frozen PBMC, was sequenced unsorted. MiXCR, applied by TCRdb to the 5' RACE reads, yields one record per CDR3 protein. The sample includes tens of thousands of distinct CDR3 sequences, under 7.5% of them seen just once. Study-wide findings and caveats: Circulating ubiquitous expanded tumor TCRs were observed more frequently at resection than at follow-up.

The sequences come from PBMCs, collected at surgery. The sequence was collected from a female donor with early-stage non-small cell lung cancer.

The CDR3: CASSPRSDGTQYF. DNA for the CDR3: TGTGCCAGCAGCCCTAGGTCGGACGGGACCCAGTACTTC. This sequence joins TRBV7-8 and TRBJ2-5; no clear D. The CDR3 length is 13 residues. Germline values: CDR1 SGHVS, CDR2 FQNEAQ. V was clipped by 5 bases and J by 7 bases, with 14 bases between them. Full variable domain (missing parts from reference TRBV7-8 and TRBJ2-5): GAGVSQSPRYKVAKRGQDVALRCDPISGHVSLFWYQQALGQGPEFLTYFQNEAQLDKSGLPSDRFFAERPEGSVSTLKIQRTQQEDSAVYLCASSPRSDGTQYFGPGTRLLVL.